These T cell receptor beta chains were read from a single sample in a study of control samples from healthy donors and cancer patients. TCRdb's copy holds only in-frame clones and misses some; the assay was immunoSEQ multiplex PCR. The sample holds about 80,000 clones, roughly nine tenths seen once. Sequencing was done on a sample of blood. These receptors originate from a woman aged 55-75 years in good health. Both conserved end residues are part of each CDR3. The D gene is left open where the match is weak. Not all rows give a size; the values are once, few, many and, for expanded clones, a class.

V gene,D gene,clone size,J gene,CDR3 DNA,CDR3 protein
TRBV7-6,.,.,TRBJ1-1,TGTGCCAGCAGCTTAGTGGCCAGCATGAACACTGAAGCTTTCTTT,CASSLVASMNTEAFF
TRBV5-4,.,.,TRBJ1-1,TGTGCCAGCAGCTTGGGGGGGCGGCAGGGGAACACTGAAGCTTTCTTT,CASSLGGRQGNTEAFF
TRBV2,TRBD1,few,TRBJ1-1,TGTGCCGCTTGGACAGGGGCGAACACTGAAGCTTTCTTT,CAAWTGANTEAFF
TRBV7-2,.,.,TRBJ2-7,TGTGCCAGCAGCTTACAGAGGGAGTACGAGCAGTACTTC,CASSLQREYEQYF
TRBV6-5,.,.,TRBJ1-4,TGTGCCAGCAGGCCCATACAGGGTGAAAAACTGTTTTTT,CASRPIQGEKLFF
TRBV2,TRBD2,.,TRBJ2-7,TGTGCCAGCAGAGGGCGTGGCGGGGGGCCCTACGAGCAGTACTTC,CASRGRGGGPYEQYF
TRBV5-4,TRBD2,.,TRBJ2-3,TGTGCCAGCAGCTTGGGTACTAGCGGGGGCCTACGTCGTGATACGCAGTATTTT,CASSLGTSGGLRRDTQYF
TRBV6-5,.,.,TRBJ1-2,TGTGCCAGCAGTTACGACAGGAACTATGGCTACACCTTC,CASSYDRNYGYTF
TRBV27,.,.,TRBJ2-7,TGTGCCAGCAGTTTATCATCTGGGCTCGAGCAGTACTTC,CASSLSSGLEQYF
TRBV19,.,once,TRBJ1-4,TGTGCCAGTAGTGGGGGGACCGATTGGATGAATGAAAAACTGTTTTTT,CASSGGTDWMNEKLFF
TRBV3-1/TRBV3-2,.,.,TRBJ1-2,TGTGCCAGCAGCCAAGCTGGGGTCTATGGCTACACCTTC,CASSQAGVYGYTF
TRBV5-6,.,.,TRBJ2-7,TGTGCCAGCAGCTTGACCCACTACGAGCAGTACTTC,CASSLTHYEQYF
TRBV29-1,.,.,TRBJ2-2,TGCAGCGGGTTAGGGGGCACCGGGGAGCTGTTTTTT,CSGLGGTGELFF
TRBV3-1/TRBV3-2,TRBD1,.,TRBJ1-4,TGTGCCAGCACACCGACAGGGGTCGGTGAAAAACTGTTTTTT,CASTPTGVGEKLFF
TRBV30,.,.,TRBJ1-1,TGTGCCTGGAGTGTGGCGACTTCGGGGGCTTTCTTT,CAWSVATSGAFF